Presented here are 21 T cell receptor beta chains from one specimen sequenced in a study of T cell repertoires in cytomegalovirus infection. TCRdb processed the reads anew with MiXCR; each CDR3 protein has one entry. The table shows 500,000 or so distinct CDR3 sequences, with approximately 15% occurring only once. The sample taken for sequencing was CD8+ T cells from PBMCs. These receptors all stem from a human donor in good health (CMV status not recorded). Some clones in this sample may be carry-over from other donors' samples.

The V call is TRBV14, the J call TRBJ1-3, with D hard to call. Trimming left V 1 base short and J 2 bases short, with 12 bases between. The CDR3 runs to 16 residues. Germline V lookup: CDR1 SGHDN, CDR2 FVKESK. CDR3 sequence (DNA): TGTGCCAGCAGCCAAGCCGGTGTCTCCCCTGGAAACACCATATATTTT. Translated: CASSQAGVSPGNTIYF.

The V gene is TRBV20-1, the J gene TRBJ2-3; 12 nucleotides agree with TRBD2. This CDR3 is built from 15 residues. The ends lost 0 bases at V and 4 bases at J; junction bases unmatched: 2. The germline V gene encodes CDR1 DFQATT and CDR2 SNEGSKA (reference sequence). In DNA, the CDR3 is TGCAGTGCTAGAGAGACTAGCGGGAGAGCAGATACGCAGTATTTT. Encoded protein: CSARETSGRADTQYF.

This chain links TRBV30 with TRBJ1-5, with D possibly matching TRBD1 (5 bases). The V gene's germline CDR1 is GTSNPN and CDR2 SVGIG (reference sequence). The CDR3 consists of 14 residues. The ends were cut back, 1 base at V and 4 bases at J, with 11 bases in the middle. CDR3 bases: TGTGCCTGGAGTGAGGGGCGCGGGAATCAGCCCCAGCATTTT. This encodes CAWSEGRGNQPQHF.

This clonotype was detected a few times. The chain has TRBV9 and TRBJ1-4; possible D gene TRBD1, 6 bases. Between the trimmed V and J ends, which lost 4 bases and 0 bases, there was a span of 10 bases. Germline V lookup: CDR1 SGDLS, CDR2 YYNGEE. The CDR3 totals 15 residues. This chain's CDR3 is CASSPGQSTNEKLFF. As DNA, the CDR3 is TGTGCCAGCAGCCCCGGACAGTCAACTAATGAAAAACTGTTTTTT.

The V and J genes are TRBV5-5 and TRBJ2-7; D is uncertain. Deletions cut 5 bases from V and 0 bases from J, with 21 bases between. The CDR3 sequence is 17 residues long. Germline V gene data show CDR1 as SGHKS and CDR2 as YYEKEE (reference sequence). CDR3 in DNA: TGTGCCAGCAGGATCAATTCGCTGCTTCTGAGCTCCTACGAGCAGTACTTC. It is translated as CASRINSLLLSSYEQYF. The variable domain in full, with the rest retrieved from reference TRBV5-5 and TRBJ2-7, is DAGVTQSPTHLIKTRGQQVTLRCSPISGHKSVSWYQQVLGQGPQFIFQYYEKEERGRGNFPDRFSARQFPNYSSELNVNALLLGDSALYLCASRINSLLLSSYEQYFGPGTRLTVT.

This clonotype was seen a handful of times. This chain connects TRBV28 to TRBJ1-1, with no clear D. V was shortened by 3 bases and J by 7 bases, with 12 bases between the two germline ends. The length of the CDR3 is 13 residues. Per the germline V gene, CDR1 is MDHEN and CDR2 is SYDVKM. In DNA form, the CDR3 reads TGTGCCAGCAGTTTGGCCCCCCAAGGTGAAGCTTTCTTT. Protein: CASSLAPQGEAFF.

The chain is built from TRBV2 and TRBJ2-5, with 9 bases lining up with TRBD1. The CDR3 runs to 14 residues. CDR1 SNHLY and CDR2 FYNNEI come from the germline V gene. V lost 3 bases and J lost 9; bases outside the gene matches: 8. The DNA of the CDR3 is TGTGCCAGCAGTGAGGGACAGGGTCCCTTGGCCCAGTACTTC. This gives the protein CASSEGQGPLAQYF.

The chain has TRBV5-4 and TRBJ2-5, with a weak D call TRBD2 (5 bases). The CDR3 length is 13 residues. Germline V gives CDR1 SGHNT, CDR2 YYREEE (reference sequence). V was trimmed by 4 bases and J by 5 bases, leaving 12 bases between them. CDR3 coding DNA: TGTGCCAGCAGCCGCCTACTAGACGAGACCCAGTACTTC. It codes for CASSRLLDETQYF.

The chain recombines TRBV12-5 with TRBJ2-7, with D hard to call. V was cut by 0 bases and J by 2 bases, with 8 bases left in between. CDR1 LGHNT and CDR2 FRNRAP come from the germline V gene. CDR3 length: 14 residues. CDR3: CASGLVPGPYEQYF. Written as DNA, the CDR3 is TGTGCTAGTGGTTTGGTACCGGGTCCCTACGAGCAGTACTTC.

This clonotype has only one observation. Germline is not matched at one junction end, which may reflect a read error. The rearrangement links TRBV28 to TRBJ1-2; D not certain. The CDR3 sequence is 13 residues long. Germline values: CDR1 MDHEN, CDR2 SYDVKM. The CDR3 bases are TGTGACAGCAGTTTAGACAATAACTATGTCTACACCTTC. Translating it yields CDSSLDNNYVYTF.

This clonotype was seen repeatedly, ten times or more. Written as DNA, the CDR3 is TGTGCCAGCAGTACCGGGACTAGCGGGAGAACTACCGGGGAGCTGTTTTTT. Its translation: CASSTGTSGRTTGELFF. This chain uses TRBV7-3 with TRBJ2-2; 14 nucleotides agree with TRBD2. The J segment lost 5 bases and the V segment lost 6 bases, leaving 8 bases of the junction unmatched. CDR3 length: 17 residues. Germline-derived CDR1 and CDR2 are SGHTA and FQGTGA.

The chain joins TRBV7-9 to TRBJ1-1; D remains unclear. The germline V gene encodes CDR1 SEHNR and CDR2 FQNEAQ (reference sequence). The V end lost 2 bases, the J end lost 3 bases, and 16 bases lay between the germline ends. The CDR3 totals 16 residues. Here the CDR3 reads CASSLRPFEGYTEAFF. The CDR3 DNA reads TGTGCCAGCAGCTTAAGGCCCTTTGAAGGGTACACTGAAGCTTTCTTT.

In this sample, this clonotype turned up many times. J is TRBJ2-5 and V is TRBV11-3; TRBD2 agrees at 8 bases. Germline V CDR1 and CDR2: SGHNT, YENEEA. This CDR3 has 14 amino acids. With V trimmed by 5 bases and J by 5 bases, 7 bases remained unmatched. CDR3 bases: TGTGCCAGCAGCACGAGCGGGGGCTCGGAGACCCAGTACTTC. Protein: CASSTSGGSETQYF.

There are many counts of this clonotype. This chain connects TRBV5-4 to TRBJ2-1; tentatively, D is TRBD2 (6 bases). Germline V gene data show CDR1 as SGHNT and CDR2 as YYREEE (reference sequence). The CDR3 is 15 amino acids. V lost 1 base and J 6 bases, leaving 14 bases between the germline ends. CDR3 DNA: TGTGCCAGCAGCTTGAGGAGGGAATTGTCCAATGAGCAGTTCTTC. This gives the protein CASSLRRELSNEQFF.

The rearrangement joins TRBV5-1 to TRBJ2-2, with unresolved D. CDR1 is SGHRS and CDR2 is YFSETQ in the germline V gene. CDR3 length: 16 residues. V gave up 0 bases and J gave up 4 bases, with 13 bases separating them. The CDR3 loop is CASSLAFIEFTGELFF. CDR3 sequence (DNA): TGCGCCAGCAGCTTGGCCTTTATAGAGTTCACCGGGGAGCTGTTTTTT.

Worth noting for this clonotype: A read error may be the cause here, since a much bigger clone is one base away. The chain employs TRBV12-3 or TRBV12-4 and TRBJ1-3; D perhaps matches TRBD1 (5 bases). Trimming stripped 5 bases from V and 2 bases from J, with 16 bases between. This CDR3 contains 16 residues. CDR3 nucleotides: TGTGCCAGCAGTAGCCGGGGGGAAGGGGCTGGAAACACCATATATTTT. This translates into CASSSRGEGAGNTIYF.

This clonotype was picked up a small number of times. The chain carries TRBV11-1 and TRBJ1-1, with D possibly being TRBD1 (5 bases). In germline, CDR1 is SGHAT, CDR2 FQDESV (reference sequence). The length of the CDR3 is 17 residues. Trimming took 1 base from V and 0 from J, leaving 15 bases between them. The CDR3 loop reads CASSLDPQRGVNTEAFF. The CDR3, as DNA: TGTGCCAGCAGCTTAGACCCCCAGAGAGGGGTGAACACTGAAGCTTTCTTT.

Notes on this clonotype: A much larger clone lies one base from this, so it may be a read error. The chain has TRBV7-6 and TRBJ2-7, with TRBD2 matching over 11 bases. The CDR3 has 17 residues. In germline, CDR1 is SGHVS, CDR2 FNYEAQ. The CDR3: CASSSSTGASGGYVQYF. CDR3 DNA sequence: TGTGCCAGCAGCTCTAGCACCGGGGCTAGCGGGGGGTACGTGCAGTACTTC.

The chain carries TRBV20-1 and TRBJ2-1, with D perhaps matching TRBD1 or TRBD2 (5 bases each). Trimming pared 3 bases from V and 7 bases from J, leaving 16 bases between. The CDR3 runs to 14 residues. CDR1 is DFQATT, CDR2 SNEGSKA, per germline (reference sequence). CDR3 DNA sequence: TGCAGTGCTAGGAGCCTAGTCGGGGCAAATGAGCAGTTCTTC. This gives the protein CSARSLVGANEQFF.

On this clonotype: A single base separates this from a much larger clone, so it may be a read error. J is TRBJ2-4 and V is TRBV12-3 or TRBV12-4; 8 nucleotides align to TRBD1. This CDR3 has 14 amino acids. The CDR3 loop is CASSLIDRGDILYF. As DNA, the CDR3 is TGTGCCAGCAGTTTAATAGACAGGGGAGACATTCTGTACTTC.

This clonotype was counted many times. V gene TRBV10-3 combines with J gene TRBJ1-2; D not resolved. This CDR3 is 15 amino acids long. The ends were cut back, 0 bases at V and 4 bases at J, with 12 bases in the middle. Per the germline V gene, CDR1 is ENHRY and CDR2 is SYGVKD. The CDR3 nucleotides are TGTGCCATCAGTGAGTCATATACAGACCCCTATGGCTACACCTTC. This sequence encodes CAISESYTDPYGYTF.